The next 31 T cell receptor beta chains were all read from a single sample in a study of cytomegalovirus exposure and HLA in healthy donors. In the PCR, 60 Vbeta and 13 Jbeta primers were used. Profiling relied on immunoSEQ multiplex PCR, and the TCRdb table lists in-frame clones only, not all of them. Among about 160,000 clones, about four fifths were seen once, and the ten largest hold around 6.7%. The sequencing sample was made of PBMCs. The receptors originated from a woman between 25 and 40 years old in good health and CMV-seropositive.

The V call is TRBV2, the J call TRBJ2-1; TRBD2 might be the D (6 bases). There are 14 residues in the CDR3. Germline V gives CDR1 SNHLY, CDR2 FYNNEI. Trimming removed 1 base at V and 15 bases at J, with 19 bases between. In DNA form, the CDR3 reads TGTGCCAGCAGTGAAGGCAGGACTATGGGGTTCCGGTTCTTC. This sequence encodes CASSEGRTMGFRFF. The full variable domain, completed using reference TRBV2 and TRBJ2-1, is EPEVTQTPSHQVTQMGQEVILRCVPISNHLYFYWYRQILGQKVEFLVSFYNNEISEKSEIFDDQFSVERPDGSNFTLKIRSTKLEDSAMYFCASSEGRTMGFRFFGPGTRLTVL.

V and J are TRBV4-3 and TRBJ1-2, with D maybe TRBD1 (5 bases). The ends were cut back, 4 bases at V and 0 bases at J, with 24 bases in the middle. Germline CDR1 LGHNA, CDR2 YSLEER. CDR3 size: 19 residues. CDR3 protein: CASSRKGARGVWPNYGYTF. CDR3 sequence (DNA): TGCGCCAGCAGCCGGAAAGGGGCACGGGGGGTATGGCCTAACTATGGCTACACCTTC.

CDR3 residues: CAWSSDRAGSPLHF. The DNA for the CDR3 is TGTGCCTGGAGTTCGGACAGGGCTGGGTCACCCCTCCACTTT. This chain joins TRBV30 and TRBJ1-6; 8 nucleotides line up with TRBD1. CDR1 is GTSNPN, CDR2 SVGIG, per germline (reference sequence). V trimming: 2 bases; J trimming: 10 bases; junction bases outside the gene matches: 7. The CDR3 loop spans 14 amino acids. The full variable domain, its missing parts supplied by reference TRBV30 and TRBJ1-6, is SQTIHQWPATLVQPVGSPLSLECTVEGTSNPNLYWYRQAAGRGLQLLFYSVGIGQISSEVPQNLSASRPQDRQFILSSKKLLLSDSGFYLCAWSSDRAGSPLHFGNGTRLTVT.

The chain has TRBV6-5 and TRBJ1-2; no firm D call. In germline, CDR1 is MNHEY, CDR2 SVGAGI. V was clipped by 0 bases and J by 8 bases, with 13 bases between them. This CDR3 has 14 residues. CDR3 DNA sequence: TGTGCCAGCAGTTACTCGTCAGTTGGCAGGGGCTACACCTTC. Residues: CASSYSSVGRGYTF.

The chain has TRBV28 and TRBJ1-4; D may be TRBD1 (5 bases). Germline V gene sequence: CDR1 MDHEN, CDR2 SYDVKM. This CDR3 comprises 14 residues. V was shortened by 10 bases and J by 3 bases, with 15 bases between the two germline ends. The CDR3 loop reads CATTTGRPNEKLFF. As DNA, the CDR3 is TGTGCCACCACAACAGGACGGCCTAATGAAAAACTGTTTTTT.

The chain combines TRBV19 with TRBJ1-3; D call uncertain. V lost 7 bases to trimming and J lost 5 bases, with 12 bases between them. This CDR3 region has 13 residues. CDR1 and CDR2 (germline): LNHDA, SQIVND (reference sequence). CDR3 protein: CASIRSSRNTIYF. In DNA form, the CDR3 reads TGTGCCAGTATCCGGTCTTCCCGAAACACCATATATTTT.

This clone turned up a few times. The CDR3 region has the DNA TGTGCCAGCAGTTACTCGGGACAGGGTGCAGGAAACACCATATATTTT. It encodes CASSYSGQGAGNTIYF. V and J are TRBV6-5 and TRBJ1-3; 9 nucleotides match TRBD1. The germline gives CDR1 MNHEY, CDR2 SVGAGI. V dropped 0 bases and J dropped 4; count of bases not matched to a gene: 4. The CDR3 is 16 residues long.

The chain uses TRBV27 and TRBJ1-6; D possibly corresponds to TRBD1 (5 bases). In germline, CDR1 is MNHEY, CDR2 SMNVEV (reference sequence). V was pared by 6 bases and J by 8 bases, with 20 bases between. The CDR3 contains 16 residues. The CDR3 spells CASSPRGLGEDSPLHF. CDR3 DNA: TGTGCCAGCAGCCCGCGGGGCCTCGGGGAGGATTCACCCCTCCACTTT.

This chain connects TRBV7-9 to TRBJ2-7, with TRBD2 matching 10 bases. V lost 2 bases, J lost 7 bases, and 5 bases stayed unmatched. CDR3 size: 14 residues. Germline CDR1 is SEHNR and CDR2 is FQNEAQ (reference sequence). The CDR3 bases are TGTGCCAGCAGCTTACCAGCGGGGGGGCGTGAGCAGTACTTC. It encodes CASSLPAGGREQYF.

The V gene is TRBV27, the J gene TRBJ1-5; no clear D. The germline CDR1 and CDR2 sequences are MNHEY and SMNVEV (reference sequence). The CDR3 has 13 amino acids. V was shortened by 3 bases and J by 3 bases, with 6 bases between the two germline ends. The CDR3: CASSFGFNQPQHF. The CDR3 coding sequence is TGTGCCAGCAGTTTCGGGTTCAATCAGCCCCAGCATTTT.

The chain uses TRBV9 and TRBJ2-2; 7 nucleotides align to TRBD2. The CDR3 runs to 15 residues. Per the germline V gene, CDR1 is SGDLS and CDR2 is YYNGEE. V shed 2 bases and J 6 bases; nucleotides not matched to a gene: 7. The CDR3 DNA is TGTGCCAGCAGCGTTCAGACTAGCCCTCCCGGGGAGCTGTTTTTT. Translation: CASSVQTSPPGELFF.

The rearrangement uses TRBV30 and TRBJ2-3; D possibly corresponds to TRBD1 (6 bases). Trimming took off 2 bases at V and 7 bases at J, with 16 bases between the two ends. The CDR3 contains 14 residues. Germline V gene sequence: CDR1 GTSNPN, CDR2 SVGIG (reference sequence). CDR3 sequence (DNA): TGTGCCTGGAGTAATAGGGGGATACGCCATACGCAGTATTTT. Its translation is CAWSNRGIRHTQYF. The variable domain in full, with the rest retrieved from reference TRBV30 and TRBJ2-3, is SQTIHQWPATLVQPVGSPLSLECTVEGTSNPNLYWYRQAAGRGLQLLFYSVGIGQISSEVPQNLSASRPQDRQFILSSKKLLLSDSGFYLCAWSNRGIRHTQYFGPGTRLTVL.

The chain couples TRBV25-1 to TRBJ2-1; D perhaps matches TRBD1 (6 bases). This CDR3 has 14 amino acids. Germline CDR1 reads MGHDK; CDR2 reads SYGVNS. V gave up 3 bases and J gave up 6 bases, with 12 bases separating them. The CDR3 here is CASSDRGEINEQFF. CDR3 DNA sequence: TGTGCCAGCAGTGACAGGGGCGAAATCAATGAGCAGTTCTTC. Full variable domain (missing parts from reference TRBV25-1 and TRBJ2-1): EADIYQTPRYLVIGTGKKITLECSQTMGHDKMYWYQQDPGMELHLIHYSYGVNSTEKGDLSSESTVSRIRTEHFPLTLESARPSHTSQYLCASSDRGEINEQFFGPGTRLTVL.

The chain employs TRBV4-3 and TRBJ1-5; 7 nucleotides agree with TRBD1. This CDR3 spans 16 amino acids. V shed 0 bases and J 5 bases; nucleotides not matched to a gene: 7. In germline, CDR1 is LGHNA, CDR2 YSLEER. CDR3 protein: CASSQDIGGADQPQHF. The CDR3 nucleotides read TGCGCCAGCAGCCAAGATATAGGGGGCGCAGATCAGCCCCAGCATTTT.

The table lists this clone with a few counts. The chain employs TRBV5-1 and TRBJ2-1, with a tentative D call TRBD1 (6 bases). The CDR3 is made up of 15 amino acids. V lost 5 bases and J lost 5, with 17 bases in between. Germline V gives CDR1 SGHRS, CDR2 YFSETQ. The CDR3 region has the DNA TGCGCCAGCAGGGAAGCTAGGGGGAATGACAATGAGCAGTTCTTC. Protein: CASREARGNDNEQFF.

V and J are TRBV7-9 and TRBJ1-3, with 8 bases lining up with TRBD1. The length of the CDR3 is 15 residues. The V segment lost 4 bases and the J segment 2 bases; nucleotides outside the gene matches: 4. Germline V gene sequence: CDR1 SEHNR, CDR2 FQNEAQ (reference sequence). The CDR3 loop reads CASSSGQGAGNTIYF. The CDR3 region has the DNA TGTGCCAGCAGCTCCGGACAGGGCGCTGGAAACACCATATATTTT.

Here the CDR3 reads CASSFRDSAYGYTF. As DNA, the CDR3 is TGTGCCAGTAGTTTCCGGGACAGCGCCTATGGCTACACCTTC. The chain recombines TRBV19 with TRBJ1-2, with 7 bases lining up with TRBD1. CDR3 size: 14 residues. The germline CDR1 and CDR2 sequences are LNHDA and SQIVND (reference sequence). J lost 4 bases, V lost 5 bases, and 7 bases had no gene match. Full variable domain (missing parts from reference TRBV19 and TRBJ1-2): DGGITQSPKYLFRKEGQNVTLSCEQNLNHDAMYWYRQDPGQGLRLIYYSQIVNDFQKGDIAEGYSVSREKKESFPLTVTSAQKNPTAFYLCASSFRDSAYGYTFGSGTRLTVV.

The CDR3: CASSVGQGVGTEAFF. Here the CDR3 DNA reads TGTGCCAGCAGTGTCGGACAGGGGGTTGGCACTGAAGCTTTCTTT. This chain connects TRBV6-1 to TRBJ1-1, with 10 positions matching TRBD1. This CDR3 has 15 residues. Trimming cost V 4 bases and J 4 bases; bases outside gene matches: 6. Germline V lookup: CDR1 MNHNS, CDR2 SASEGT.

The chain recombines TRBV2 with TRBJ1-4, with a possible D match to TRBD1 (5 bases). Trimming pared 8 bases from V and 4 bases from J, leaving 11 bases between. CDR1 is SNHLY and CDR2 is FYNNEI in the germline V gene. The CDR3 loop spans 13 amino acids. CDR3 loop: CASGRQGNEKLFF. The CDR3, as DNA: TGTGCCAGCGGGCGGCAGGGTAATGAAAAACTGTTTTTT.

This clone was seen a few times. V is TRBV2 and J is TRBJ1-1, with D possibly being TRBD1 (5 bases). The CDR3 length is 12 residues. Germline-derived CDR1 and CDR2 are SNHLY and FYNNEI. Trimming removed 6 bases from V and 8 bases from J, with 13 bases in between. CDR3 region: CASRDDSQEAFF. The DNA of the CDR3 is TGTGCCAGCAGGGACGACAGCCAGGAAGCTTTCTTT.

This sequence joins TRBV5-1 and TRBJ2-6; the match to TRBD1 covers 10 bases. Germline values: CDR1 SGHRS, CDR2 YFSETQ. The CDR3 sequence is 19 residues long. V gave up 0 bases and J gave up 2 bases; unmatched junction bases: 8. The DNA of the CDR3 is TGCGCCAGCAGCTTGGACCCGGGACAGGGGAGAACTGGGGCCAACGTCCTGACTTTC. Encoded protein: CASSLDPGQGRTGANVLTF.

The V gene is TRBV7-2, the J gene TRBJ2-5; TRBD1 might be the D (7 bases). The CDR3 loop spans 13 amino acids. Germline V gives CDR1 SGHTA, CDR2 FQGNSA. V gave up 5 bases and J gave up 3 bases, with 10 bases separating them. CDR3 bases: TGTGCCAGCAGCCGCAGGGGGGAAGAGACCCAGTACTTC. Protein product: CASSRRGEETQYF.

The V call is TRBV27, the J call TRBJ2-5; the D gene is possibly TRBD2 (6 bases). Looked up from germline, CDR1 is MNHEY and CDR2 is SMNVEV (reference sequence). With 6 bases removed from V and 2 bases from J, the gap between germline ends came to 16 bases. The CDR3 is 15 amino acids. CDR3 protein: CASSPFGGGQETQYF. CDR3 nucleotides: TGTGCCAGCAGCCCTTTCGGGGGTGGGCAAGAGACCCAGTACTTC.

The chain employs TRBV5-6 and TRBJ2-7, with 9 bases matching TRBD1. Germline-derived CDR1 and CDR2 are SGHDT and YYEEEE. Trimming removed 3 bases from V and 0 bases from J; junction bases left unmatched: 7. CDR3 length: 16 residues. Here the CDR3 reads CASSWGGTGISYEQYF. DNA of the CDR3: TGTGCCAGCAGCTGGGGTGGGACAGGGATCTCCTACGAGCAGTACTTC.

This clone has just one count. V gene TRBV11-2 combines with J gene TRBJ1-1, with D unclear. The CDR3 is 13 amino acids. Germline CDR1 and CDR2: SGHAT and FQNNGV. The V gene lost 5 bases and the J gene lost 7 bases, with 14 bases spanning the gap. CDR3 nucleotide sequence: TGTGCCAGCAGCCGAAATCTAATCGGTGAAGCTTTCTTT. It specifies CASSRNLIGEAFF. Complete variable domain (other parts from reference TRBV11-2 and TRBJ1-1): EAGVAQSPRYKIIEKRQSVAFWCNPISGHATLYWYQQILGQGPKLLIQFQNNGVVDDSQLPKDRFSAERLKGVDSTLKIQPAKLEDSAVYLCASSRNLIGEAFFGQGTRLTVV.

The DNA of the CDR3 is TGTGCCAGCAGCGTGGGGCAGACAAATGAAAAACTGTTTTTT. This translates into CASSVGQTNEKLFF. The rearrangement joins TRBV7-2 to TRBJ1-4; perhaps TRBD1 as D (5 bases). Germline assignment: CDR1 SGHTA and CDR2 FQGNSA. Trimming removed 5 bases at V and 5 bases at J, with 12 bases between. The CDR3 consists of 14 residues.

V is TRBV5-4 and J is TRBJ1-1; tentatively, D is TRBD1 (5 bases). V lost 1 base to trimming and J lost 3 bases, with 10 bases between them. Germline assignment: CDR1 SGHNT and CDR2 YYREEE (reference sequence). The CDR3 spans 14 residues. CDR3 nucleotides: TGTGCCAGCAGCTTGCAGGGAGGGGACACTGAAGCTTTCTTT. This sequence encodes CASSLQGGDTEAFF.

The chain combines TRBV11-2 with TRBJ1-1; D is undetermined. This CDR3 comprises 10 residues. V lost 8 bases and J lost 7, with 8 bases in between. Looked up from germline, CDR1 is SGHAT and CDR2 is FQNNGV. The CDR3 DNA sequence: TGTGCCAGCGCGGGCCATGAAGCTTTCTTT. It is translated as CASAGHEAFF.

The genes are TRBV2 and TRBJ1-5, with D possibly being TRBD1 (6 bases). The CDR3 is 14 amino acids. V was trimmed by 6 bases and J by 1 base, leaving 10 bases between them. Germline V gene sequence: CDR1 SNHLY, CDR2 FYNNEI. The CDR3 nucleotides are TGTGCCAGCAGATCGGGGGGCAGCAATCAGCCCCAGCATTTT. This codes for CASRSGGSNQPQHF.

The rearrangement links TRBV28 to TRBJ1-4; 7 bases align to TRBD1. From germline, CDR1 is MDHEN and CDR2 SYDVKM. There are 12 residues in the CDR3. J was trimmed by 7 bases and V by 8 bases; bases with no gene match: 4. CDR3 DNA sequence: TGTGCCAGCCGGGACAGCCTTGAAAAACTGTTTTTT. Protein sequence: CASRDSLEKLFF.

This clone was counted only a few times. The chain carries TRBV6-6 and TRBJ2-1; TRBD2 matches 9 bases. This CDR3 comprises 12 residues. After removal of 1 base from V and 15 bases from J, the junction contained 4 bases not matched to a gene. The germline V gene encodes CDR1 MNHNY and CDR2 SVGAGI (reference sequence). As DNA, the CDR3 is TGTGCCAGCAGTTACTTCCTGGGACTAGCGTTCTTC. It specifies CASSYFLGLAFF.